Below are 25 T cell receptor beta chains sequenced from a single sample in a study of beta chain features in type 1 diabetes (dated by TCRdb to 2016 to 2019). Library prep was done by the immunoSEQ multiplex PCR assay. The entire isolated RNA was reverse transcribed using the High Capacity cDNA Reverse Transcription Kit, and thus expressed TCRB transcripts were sequenced. TCRdb re-hosts the immuneACCESS table, in-frame sequences only. Its copies lack some clones; in the studies checked, an unresolved V gene accounts for under half of them, and the cause for the rest is not known. For this sample the table gives about 340,000 clones, of which approximately 8% were detected only once. Around 0.45% of the sample is taken by the ten largest. Sample: central memory CD4+ T cells from blood. The source of these receptors is a woman aged 18-29 years in good health.

J is TRBJ2-3 and V is TRBV14, with D unclear. From germline, CDR1 is SGHDN and CDR2 FVKESK. CDR3 length: 13 residues. Trimming removed 1 base at V and 1 base at J, with 3 bases between. CDR3 sequence reads: CASSQAGTDTQYF. CDR3 in DNA: TGTGCCAGCAGCCAAGCGGGCACAGATACGCAGTATTTT.

This chain joins TRBV7-9 and TRBJ2-6, with D perhaps being TRBD1 or TRBD2 (5 bases each). Per the germline V gene, CDR1 is SEHNR and CDR2 is FQNEAQ (reference sequence). CDR3 size: 15 residues. The germline V and J ends were trimmed by 9 bases and 0 bases, with 12 bases remaining between them. CDR3 DNA: TGTGCCAGTACGATTGGGGGCTCTGGGGCCAACGTCCTGACTTTC. As protein: CASTIGGSGANVLTF. The full variable domain, its missing parts supplied by reference TRBV7-9 and TRBJ2-6, is DTGVSQNPRHKITKRGQNVTFRCDPISEHNRLYWYRQTLGQGPEFLTYFQNEAQLEKSRLLSDRFSAERPKGSFSTLEIQRTEQGDSAMYLCASTIGGSGANVLTFGAGSRLTVL.

This clone turned up a few times. The gene calls are TRBV5-4 and TRBJ2-5; 7 nucleotides line up with TRBD2. This CDR3 contains 13 residues. Germline V CDR1 and CDR2: SGHNT, YYREEE (reference sequence). The V gene end was trimmed by 4 bases and the J gene end by 1 base; junction bases not matched to a gene: 1. The CDR3 protein is CASSPGGQETQYF. The CDR3 nucleotides read TGTGCCAGCAGCCCGGGAGGCCAAGAGACCCAGTACTTC.

The rearrangement uses TRBV5-4 and TRBJ2-3; no definite D call. This CDR3 is built from 16 residues. Germline V gives CDR1 SGHNT, CDR2 YYREEE (reference sequence). V dropped 4 bases and J dropped 3 bases, with 18 bases sitting between them. CDR3 bases: TGTGCCAGCAGCCCAGAATTAGGGCGGAATACAGATACGCAGTATTTT. This encodes CASSPELGRNTDTQYF.

The V and J genes are TRBV6-5 and TRBJ2-7; TRBD2 might be the D (6 bases). The CDR3 is 15 residues long. Trimming cost V 6 bases and J 7 bases, with 22 bases left between them. The germline gives CDR1 MNHEY, CDR2 SVGAGI. CDR3 sequence (DNA): TGTGCCAGCAGGGGAATCTCGGCGGCCGCGGGGGAGCAGTACTTC. Translation gives CASRGISAAAGEQYF.

The rearrangement joins TRBV9 to TRBJ2-7; D possibly corresponds to TRBD1 (7 bases). V lost 2 bases and J 6 bases, leaving 18 bases between the germline ends. The CDR3 covers 15 residues. Per the germline V gene, CDR1 is SGDLS and CDR2 is YYNGEE. CDR3 sequence reads: CASSVAGTGVFEQYF. CDR3 DNA: TGTGCCAGCAGCGTGGCGGGAACAGGGGTTTTCGAGCAGTACTTC.

The V call is TRBV18, the J call TRBJ2-7; D could derive from TRBD1 or TRBD2 (6 bases each). Germline values: CDR1 KGHSH, CDR2 LQKENI. The CDR3 loop spans 15 amino acids. V was pared by 3 bases and J by 9 bases, with 21 bases between. CDR3 sequence reads: CASSPSGAATFGQYF. CDR3 nucleotides: TGTGCCAGCTCACCGTCGGGGGCGGCCACATTTGGGCAGTACTTC.

The J gene is TRBJ2-7, the V gene TRBV4-1; 9 bases agree with TRBD2. Germline V gene data show CDR1 as MGHRA and CDR2 as YSYEKL. This CDR3 contains 15 residues. J lost 2 bases, V lost 8 bases, and 10 bases had no gene match. CDR3 sequence: CASGFSGSSAYEQYF. CDR3 bases: TGCGCCAGCGGATTTAGCGGGAGTAGCGCCTACGAGCAGTACTTC.

The chain couples TRBV29-1 to TRBJ2-3; no definite D call. This CDR3 has 14 amino acids. Germline loops: CDR1 SQVTM, CDR2 ANQGSEA. Trimming pared 4 bases from V and 0 bases from J, leaving 11 bases between. This CDR3 reads CSVATAASTDTQYF. The CDR3 DNA sequence: TGCAGCGTTGCAACGGCTGCTAGCACAGATACGCAGTATTTT.

This clone was detected many times. This chain links TRBV10-3 with TRBJ2-6, with 9 bases fitting TRBD1. Germline-derived CDR1 and CDR2 are ENHRY and SYGVKD. V trimming: 10 bases; J trimming: 2 bases; junction bases outside the gene matches: 12. The length of the CDR3 is 17 residues. The CDR3 DNA reads as TGTGCCACAAGACCGGGACAGGGAACAGCTGGGGCCAACGTCCTGACTTTC. Its protein product is CATRPGQGTAGANVLTF.

This clone was seen more than once but under ten times. The V call is TRBV9, the J call TRBJ2-7; a possible D gene is TRBD2 (5 bases). The germline gives CDR1 SGDLS, CDR2 YYNGEE. Trimming shortened V by 3 bases and J by 3 bases, and 13 bases separated the two germline ends. The CDR3 has 14 residues. CDR3 region: CASSASLSDYEQYF. CDR3 in DNA: TGTGCCAGCAGCGCTAGCTTATCGGACTACGAGCAGTACTTC.

The chain is built from TRBV5-4 and TRBJ2-7; TRBD2 aligns across 8 bases. This CDR3 contains 15 residues. Germline values: CDR1 SGHNT, CDR2 YYREEE (reference sequence). Trimming cost V 5 bases and J 3 bases; bases outside gene matches: 10. The CDR3: CASSFPGAGVYEQYF. Written as DNA, the CDR3 is TGTGCCAGCAGTTTTCCAGGAGCGGGGGTCTACGAGCAGTACTTC.

This clone was recorded only once. V usage is TRBV18 and J usage is TRBJ1-4; a weak D match, TRBD1 (6 bases). This CDR3 is 14 amino acids long. V was shortened by 2 bases and J by 8 bases, with 12 bases between the two germline ends. Germline values: CDR1 KGHSH, CDR2 LQKENI. In DNA, the CDR3 is TGTGCCAGCTCACCAAAGGCAGGGGACGAAAAACTGTTTTTT. This gives the protein CASSPKAGDEKLFF.

This clone turned up a few times. J is TRBJ2-1 and V is TRBV28; 9 positions match TRBD2. Per the germline V gene, CDR1 is MDHEN and CDR2 is SYDVKM. This CDR3 region has 16 residues. V shed 6 bases, J shed 8 bases, and the junction held 14 bases outside the gene matches. CDR3 region: CASRTSGANKGDEQFF. The CDR3 DNA is TGTGCCAGCAGGACTAGCGGAGCAAATAAAGGCGATGAGCAGTTCTTC.

This clone showed up just a few times. This chain uses TRBV7-2 with TRBJ2-5; 14 positions match TRBD2. The CDR3 contains 16 residues. The germline V gene has CDR1 SGHTA and CDR2 FQGNSA. Germline trimming cut 4 bases from V and 6 bases from J; bases unmatched to any gene: 7. The CDR3 loop reads CASSSTGTSGRKTQYF. Written as DNA, the CDR3 is TGTGCCAGCAGCTCCACTGGGACTAGCGGGAGAAAGACCCAGTACTTC.

The V and J genes are TRBV18 and TRBJ1-1, with no clear D. Germline CDR1 KGHSH, CDR2 LQKENI. Trimming stripped 3 bases from V and 6 bases from J, with 20 bases between. This CDR3 has 16 residues. In DNA, the CDR3 is TGTGCCAGCTCACCCTATCAAGGCAGCCATGAAGCTGAAGCTTTCTTT. This codes for CASSPYQGSHEAEAFF. The complete variable domain, with remaining parts taken from reference TRBV18 and TRBJ1-1, reads NAGVMQNPRHLVRRRGQEARLRCSPMKGHSHVYWYRQLPEEGLKFMVYLQKENIIDESGMPKERFSAEFPKEGPSILRIQQVVRGDSAAYFCASSPYQGSHEAEAFFGQGTRLTVV.

The chain employs TRBV30 and TRBJ2-7; 10 bases fit TRBD2. In germline, CDR1 is GTSNPN, CDR2 SVGIG (reference sequence). After removal of 4 bases from V and 2 bases from J, the junction contained 8 bases not matched to a gene. The CDR3 consists of 15 residues. The CDR3 DNA sequence: TGTGCCTGGACCCTTACTAGCGGGAATGCCTACGAGCAGTACTTC. It codes for CAWTLTSGNAYEQYF.

The chain combines TRBV4-3 with TRBJ1-2; D ambiguous. This CDR3 contains 12 residues. Germline V gene lookup returns CDR1 LGHNA and CDR2 YSLEER. Deletions cut 1 base from V and 6 bases from J, with 6 bases between. The CDR3 DNA reads as TGCGCCAGCAGCCAAGGTGGTGATGGCTACACCTTC. This encodes CASSQGGDGYTF.

This clone was seen many times. The chain joins TRBV28 to TRBJ2-1; D is unclear. Germline V gene lookup returns CDR1 MDHEN and CDR2 SYDVKM. This CDR3 is built from 11 residues. V lost 4 bases to trimming and J lost 7 bases, with 5 bases between them. This chain's CDR3 is CASSSQNEQFF. The CDR3 coding sequence is TGTGCCAGCAGTTCTCAGAATGAGCAGTTCTTC.

As concerns this clone: Other DNA variants within this sample encode the same CDR3. This chain links TRBV6-5 with TRBJ2-5; D is unresolved. Trimming removed 4 bases from V and 0 bases from J, with 6 bases in between. The CDR3 totals 13 residues. Germline assignment: CDR1 MNHEY and CDR2 SVGAGI. CDR3 loop: CASSLDYQETQYF. The CDR3 DNA reads as TGTGCCAGCAGTTTAGACTACCAAGAGACCCAGTACTTC.

Concerning this clone: Other nucleotide sequences from this sample produce the same CDR3. The chain carries TRBV15 and TRBJ1-5, with D unclear. Trimming took off 1 base at V and 1 base at J, with 5 bases between the two ends. This CDR3 contains 14 residues. Germline V gene sequence: CDR1 LNHNV, CDR2 YYDKDF (reference sequence). The CDR3 bases are TGTGCCACCAGCAGAGGAGGGAGCAATCAGCCCCAGCATTTT. Its protein product is CATSRGGSNQPQHF.

This chain uses TRBV10-3 with TRBJ2-2; D ambiguous. The CDR3 runs 15 residues. In germline, CDR1 is ENHRY, CDR2 SYGVKD. V lost 0 bases to trimming and J lost 3 bases, with 8 bases between them. This CDR3 reads CAISESGSYTGELFF. CDR3 DNA: TGTGCCATCAGTGAGTCGGGCAGTTACACCGGGGAGCTGTTTTTT.

This clone was observed a handful of times. This chain joins TRBV28 and TRBJ2-7, with 8 bases matching TRBD2. The CDR3 consists of 15 residues. Unmatched junction bases numbered 13, after V lost 6 bases and J lost 6 bases. CDR1 and CDR2 (germline): MDHEN, SYDVKM. The CDR3 region has the DNA TGTGCCAGCAGCCCTCCGGGACTAGAGTCTGGCGAGCAGTACTTC. Translated, it gives CASSPPGLESGEQYF.

This CDR3 is CASIEASGNADTQYF. The CDR3 DNA reads TGTGCCAGCATCGAAGCTAGCGGGAATGCAGATACGCAGTATTTT. The chain couples TRBV6-5 to TRBJ2-3, with 9 positions matching TRBD2. CDR1 and CDR2 (germline): MNHEY, SVGAGI. After removal of 7 bases from V and 4 bases from J, the junction contained 9 bases not matched to a gene. The CDR3 has 15 residues.

Concerning this clone: One end of the junction varies from germline; a read error may be responsible. The V call is TRBV29-1, the J call TRBJ1-2, with D perhaps TRBD1 (5 bases). In germline, CDR1 is SQVTM, CDR2 ANQGSEA. The CDR3 extends over 11 amino acids. CDR3 amino acids: CSVGTFYGHTF. CDR3 in DNA: TGCAGCGTCGGGACCTTCTATGGCCACACCTTC.